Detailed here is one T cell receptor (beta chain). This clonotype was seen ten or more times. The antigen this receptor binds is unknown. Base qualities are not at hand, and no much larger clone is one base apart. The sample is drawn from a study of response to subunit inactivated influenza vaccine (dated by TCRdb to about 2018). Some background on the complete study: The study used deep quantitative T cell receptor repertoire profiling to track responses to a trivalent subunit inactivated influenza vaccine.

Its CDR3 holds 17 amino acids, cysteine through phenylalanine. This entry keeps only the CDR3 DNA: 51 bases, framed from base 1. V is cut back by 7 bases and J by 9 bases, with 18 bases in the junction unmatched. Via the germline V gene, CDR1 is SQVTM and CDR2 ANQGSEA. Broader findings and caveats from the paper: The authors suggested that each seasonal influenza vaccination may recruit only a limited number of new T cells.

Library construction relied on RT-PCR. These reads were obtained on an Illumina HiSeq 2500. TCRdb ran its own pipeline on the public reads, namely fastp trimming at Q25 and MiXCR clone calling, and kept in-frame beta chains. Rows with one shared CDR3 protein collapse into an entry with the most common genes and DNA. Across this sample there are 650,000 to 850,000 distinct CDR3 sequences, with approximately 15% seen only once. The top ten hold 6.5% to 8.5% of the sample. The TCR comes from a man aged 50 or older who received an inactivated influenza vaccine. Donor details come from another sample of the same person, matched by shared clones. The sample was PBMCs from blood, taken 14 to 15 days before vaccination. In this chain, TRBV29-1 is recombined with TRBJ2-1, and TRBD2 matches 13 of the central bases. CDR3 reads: CSATSRPTSGRSGEQFF. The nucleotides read TGCAGCGCCACATCTCGCCCGACTAGCGGGAGGTCTGGTGAGCAGTTCTTC.